Detailed here is one T cell receptor beta chain. CDR1 and CDR2 from the germline V gene are MDHEN and SYDVKM. The length of the CDR3 is 18 residues. The V and J ends lost 6 bases and 2 bases, in that order; junction bases with no gene match: 10. The entry originates in a study of blood T cell repertoires in COVID-19. The wider study: Sites across the United States, Italy and Spain contributed samples from acute and convalescent COVID-19. PBMCs, B-cell-depleted T cells, or T cells provided the cDNA or gDNA that made up the material.

Original data processing: Reference gene primer amplification yielded estimated nucleated cell counts. Sequencing was performed with immunoSEQ multiplex PCR; in TCRdb, only in-frame clones are kept and a portion is missing. That table furnishes V, J and clone size, whereas the DNA furnished D and trimming. Here the sample spans 310,000 or so clones, about nine tenths being singletons. The chain joins TRBV28 to TRBJ2-5, with 15 positions matching TRBD2. The source of this sequence is a woman in her forties or fifties who had recovered from COVID-19. Specimen: peripheral blood. CDR3 sequence (DNA): TGTGCCAGCAGCTCCCCCGGGACTAGCGGGAGGACTCAAGAGACCCAGTACTTC. Translation: CASSSPGTSGRTQETQYF. Full variable domain (outside the CDR3, taken from reference TRBV28 and TRBJ2-5): DVKVTQSSRYLVKRTGEKVFLECVQDMDHENMFWYRQDPGLGLRLIYFSYDVKMKEKGDIPEGYSVSREKKERFSLILESASTNQTSMYLCASSSPGTSGRTQETQYFGPGTRLLVL.